This TCR beta chain was found in a study of metastatic and nonmetastatic thyroid tumors. Study context: The study looked at repertoires side by side in blood and in tumor or nodule tissue from malignant and benign thyroid patients.

This clone was picked up many times. Thyroid surgery was performed in patients who had received no treatment beforehand. Germline values: CDR1 SGHNT, CDR2 YENEEA. The germline V and J ends were trimmed by 3 bases and 2 bases, with 4 bases remaining between them. This CDR3 comprises 12 residues. TCRdb re-analyzed the PCR reads using MiXCR. The sample has 23,000 or so clones; roughly a quarter are singletons. This receptor was taken from a female donor with papillary thyroid cancer or a benign thyroid nodule (not recorded which). Some clones in this sample may be carry-over from other donors' samples. Specimen: blood. V and J are TRBV11-3 and TRBJ2-5, with D uncertain. The CDR3 sequence: CASSLQQETQYF. The DNA for the CDR3 is TGTGCCAGCAGCTTGCAGCAAGAGACCCAGTACTTC.